A selection of T cell receptor beta chains follows, all from one sample in a study of blood T cells in healthy people across ages. MiXCR, applied by TCRdb to the 5' RACE reads, yields one record per CDR3 protein. Of roughly 790,000 distinct CDR3 sequences listed, about 42% were seen once; the top ten hold 20% to 25%. Sequencing was performed on blood. The source of these receptors is a woman aged 60-75 years in good health. Each CDR3 is given with its conserved first and last residue. Each record gives: CDR3 length, clone size, D gene, J gene, V gene, CDR3 DNA, CDR3 protein. D genes are given only for firm matches. Clone size is not always given. Where it is, it says once, few, many or a class for expanded clones.

16 few - TRBJ2-7 TRBV5-1 TGCGCCAGCAGCTTACCCTCGGGGAGGATAGAGTACGAGCAGTACTTC CASSLPSGRIEYEQYF
15 - - TRBJ2-1 TRBV20-1 TGCAGTGCCCCCCGAGGAGGGGGCGCGGGGGATGAGCAGTTCTTC CSAPRGGGAGDEQFF
12 - - TRBJ2-1 TRBV10-3 TGTGCCATCAGTGATGGGCTCCCGGACTGGTTCTTC CAISDGLPDWFF
14 - - TRBJ2-3 TRBV3-1 TGTGCCAGCAGCCAGAACCGGGGCACAGATACGCAGTATTTT CASSQNRGTDTQYF
15 many TRBD2 TRBJ2-3 TRBV7-2 TGTGCCAGCCGCGGGACTAGCGGAGGGACAGATACGCAGTATTTT CASRGTSGGTDTQYF
16 many TRBD2 TRBJ2-7 TRBV24-1 TGTGCCACCAGTGATGACGGTAGCGGGAGCTCCTACGAGCAGTACTTC CATSDDGSGSSYEQYF
17 few - TRBJ2-5 TRBV5-1 TGCGCCAGCAGCTTGGAGGACAGAACTTATATACAAGAGACCCAGTACTTC CASSLEDRTYIQETQYF
15 - - TRBJ2-3 TRBV7-9 TGTGCCAGCAGCTTAGGGACCCTCCGCACAGATACGCAGTATTTT CASSLGTLRTDTQYF
16 few - TRBJ2-3 TRBV3-1 TGTGCCAGCAGAATGAATGGGGACACGGGCACAGATACGCAGTATTTT CASRMNGDTGTDTQYF
14 - TRBD1 TRBJ1-2 TRBV7-2 TGTGCCAGCAGCGCTAACGGACAGGTATATGGCTACACCTTC CASSANGQVYGYTF
15 once - TRBJ2-7 TRBV27 TGTGCCAGCAGCCCGACTGGAGAAGCTTGGAATGAGCAGTACTTC CASSPTGEAWNEQYF
14 - TRBD1 TRBJ1-5 TRBV2 TGTGCCAGCCTTCCGACAGGGGGGAATCAGCCCCAACATTTT CASLPTGGNQPQHF
15 - - TRBJ2-7 TRBV7-9 TGTGCCAGCAGCTCGGGCGGCTCCCGAGGCTACGAGCAGTACTTC CASSSGGSRGYEQYF
12 - - TRBJ1-2 TRBV7-9 TGTGCCAGCAACGGACGGAACTATGGCTACACCTTC CASNGRNYGYTF
18 - TRBD1 TRBJ1-6 TRBV10-3 TGTGCCATCAGTTCAAACAGTGGGGGACAGGGGGTTAATTCACCCCTCCACTTT CAISSNSGGQGVNSPLHF
16 few TRBD2 TRBJ2-7 TRBV20-1 TGCAGTGCTAGACCCAGGACTAGCGGGAGTTTCTACGAGCAGTACTTC CSARPRTSGSFYEQYF
17 many TRBD2 TRBJ2-5 TRBV6-2/TRBV6-3 TGTGCCAGCAGTTACGATCCAGCGGGGGTCCTTCAAGAGACCCAGTACTTC CASSYDPAGVLQETQYF
14 - - TRBJ2-7 TRBV23-1 TGCGCCAGCGTACGACCGGGAGCAGTCTACGAGCAGTACTTC CASVRPGAVYEQYF
16 - TRBD1 TRBJ1-6 TRBV7-2 TGTGCCAGCAGCTCCCCTGCGGGACAGGCGAACTCACCCCTCCACTTT CASSSPAGQANSPLHF
13 - - TRBJ2-1 TRBV29-1 TGCAGCGCTTCCGCGGTCCTAGGAAATGAGCAGTTCTTC CSASAVLGNEQFF
14 - - TRBJ1-2 TRBV20-1 TGCAGCGTTCCGGAGGAACAGGGTAACTATGGCTACACCTTC CSVPEEQGNYGYTF
15 - - TRBJ2-3 TRBV5-1 TGCGCCAGCAGCTTAGCGAGAGGAGAGACAGATACGCAGTATTTT CASSLARGETDTQYF
14 few - TRBJ2-7 TRBV3-1 TGTGCCAGCAGCCAACGCCCCCGGCCCCACGAGCAGTACTTC CASSQRPRPHEQYF
15 - - TRBJ2-5 TRBV9 TGTGCCAGCAGCCCCCGCGGGGTGGGCCAAGAGACCCAGTACTTC CASSPRGVGQETQYF
17 few TRBD1 TRBJ2-6 TRBV29-1 TGCAGCGTTGGCGCCGGGCAGGGGGCGTTTGGGGCCAACGTCCTGACTTTC CSVGAGQGAFGANVLTF
12 - - TRBJ2-1 TRBV20-1 TGCATTTGGACTCACTCCTACAATGAGCAGTTCTTC CIWTHSYNEQFF
15 - - TRBJ2-3 TRBV20-1 TGCAGGGCTTCATTAGGATCGGGAAGGGTAGATACGCAGTATTTT CRASLGSGRVDTQYF
16 many TRBD2 TRBJ2-1 TRBV20-1 TGCAGTGCTAGAGGGGGCCTAGCGGTCTCCAGGGATGAGCAGTTCTTC CSARGGLAVSRDEQFF
12 many - TRBJ2-7 TRBV5-1 TGCGCCAGCAGCTTGGCAGGACTCGAGCAGTACTTC CASSLAGLEQYF
11 - - TRBJ2-7 TRBV29-1 TGCAGCGTTGATACAGGAGGCGAGCAGTACTTC CSVDTGGEQYF
12 - - TRBJ2-5 TRBV10-3 TGTGCCATCAGTGCCAGCCAAGAGACCCAGTACTTC CAISASQETQYF
15 - TRBD2 TRBJ2-5 TRBV2 TGTGCCAGCAGTACAACCGGGACTAGCGGTACAGGGCAGTACTTC CASSTTGTSGTGQYF
11 - - TRBJ2-7 TRBV20-1 TGCAGTGCTAGAGAACCGAACGAGCAGTACTTC CSAREPNEQYF
16 many TRBD1 TRBJ2-1 TRBV6-2/TRBV6-3 TGTGCCAGCAGTTACTTACCGGACAGGGTAATCGATGAGCAGTTCTTC CASSYLPDRVIDEQFF
17 few - TRBJ2-1 TRBV11-2 TGTGCCAGCAGTTCCCCCCACGGAGGGGGAGTCTACAATGAGCAGTTCTTC CASSSPHGGGVYNEQFF
14 - - TRBJ2-1 TRBV20-1 TGCAGTGCTATCGTCGGGGCTAGCCCAAATGAGCAGTTCTTC CSAIVGASPNEQFF
16 few TRBD1 TRBJ1-2 TRBV6-5 TGTGCCAGCAGTTTGCAGACCGGGACAGGGTACTACGGCTACACCTTC CASSLQTGTGYYGYTF
15 few TRBD1 TRBJ1-6 TRBV12-3/TRBV12-4 TGTGCCAGCAGCGTAACCGGGACAGGGAATTCACCCCTCCACTTT CASSVTGTGNSPLHF
12 - - TRBJ2-7 TRBV11-2 TGTGCCAGCAGATCGACAGGACTCGAGCAGTACTTC CASRSTGLEQYF
13 few - TRBJ1-2 TRBV20-1 TGCAGTGCTAGAGAGGACAGTAACTATGGCTACACCTTC CSAREDSNYGYTF
16 - - TRBJ2-1 TRBV20-1 TGCAGTGCTGGACCCTGGGGGGTTCGGGTGGTCAATGAGCAGTTCTTC CSAGPWGVRVVNEQFF